Below are 24 T cell receptor beta chains sequenced from a single sample in a study of regulatory T cells in long-lasting Graves disease. Time point reported: newly diagnosed GD, antithyroid drugs for less than 3 months. PBMC-extracted RNA yielded the TCR library. Construction of the TCR beta libraries employed iRepertoire HTBI primers in conjunction with Arm-PCR of CDR3 regions. MiXCR, applied by TCRdb to the multiplex PCR reads, yields one record per CDR3 protein. The data contain a few hundred thousand distinct CDR3 sequences, approximately 12% of them singletons. A further study also used this sample, focusing on T cells in Graves' hyperthyroidism and ophthalmopathy.

The specimen was peripheral blood mononuclear cells (PBMCs), collected at new diagnosis, from a patient treated with antithyroid drugs. These receptors were collected from a woman aged 18-29 years with Graves disease.

This clonotype was seen repeatedly, ten times or more. The chain is built from TRBV24-1 and TRBJ2-2, with a possible D match to TRBD1 (6 bases). CDR3 length: 16 residues. V lost 4 bases and J 5 bases, leaving 16 bases between the germline ends. Germline CDR1 and CDR2: KGHDR and SFDVKD. The CDR3 DNA follows: TGTGCCACCAGTGACCCCTCTGGCAGGGGTACCGGGGAGCTGTTTTTT. Its translation is CATSDPSGRGTGELFF.

Ten or more counts support this clonotype. The V gene is TRBV28, the J gene TRBJ1-4, with D maybe TRBD1 (5 bases). This CDR3 comprises 14 residues. Germline V gene lookup returns CDR1 MDHEN and CDR2 SYDVKM. The V and J ends lost 4 bases and 6 bases respectively, with 12 bases between them. The CDR3 DNA reads as TGTGCCAGCAGTTCACCACCGGGGGATGAAAAACTGTTTTTT. This sequence encodes CASSSPPGDEKLFF.

In this sample, this clonotype turned up many times. The V and J genes are TRBV28 and TRBJ2-1; TRBD2 matches at 7 bases. This CDR3 contains 17 residues. Germline V gives CDR1 MDHEN, CDR2 SYDVKM. Germline trimming cut 6 bases from V and 6 bases from J; bases unmatched to any gene: 17. The CDR3 bases are TGTGCCAGCAGCCAACCTCCGGGACTACGAATTGTCAATGAGCAGTTCTTC. Translating gives CASSQPPGLRIVNEQFF. Complete variable domain (other parts from reference TRBV28 and TRBJ2-1): DVKVTQSSRYLVKRTGEKVFLECVQDMDHENMFWYRQDPGLGLRLIYFSYDVKMKEKGDIPEGYSVSREKKERFSLILESASTNQTSMYLCASSQPPGLRIVNEQFFGPGTRLTVL.

The CDR3 protein is CASSQGYGVGYTF. In nucleotides, the CDR3 is TGTGCCAGCAGCCAGGGCTATGGGGTTGGCTACACCTTC. This sequence joins TRBV14 and TRBJ1-2, with D uncertain. V shed 3 bases and J shed 7 bases, with 12 bases lying between them. The CDR3 totals 13 residues. Germline V gene sequence: CDR1 SGHDN, CDR2 FVKESK.

This clonotype was counted ten times or more. The rearrangement joins TRBV9 to TRBJ2-2; D remains ambiguous. V lost 0 bases and J 1 base, leaving 7 bases between the germline ends. The CDR3 is 15 amino acids. Germline CDR1 SGDLS, CDR2 YYNGEE. This CDR3 is CASSVDGGNTGELFF. The CDR3 DNA follows: TGTGCCAGCAGCGTAGACGGCGGGAACACCGGGGAGCTGTTTTTT. Variable domain in full (rest from reference TRBV9 and TRBJ2-2): DSGVTQTPKHLITATGQRVTLRCSPRSGDLSVYWYQQSLDQGLQFLIQYYNGEERAKGNILERFSAQQFPDLHSELNLSSLELGDSALYFCASSVDGGNTGELFFGEGSRLTVL.

Many counts were recorded for this clonotype. The chain is built from TRBV12-3 or TRBV12-4 and TRBJ1-2, with a possible D match to TRBD1 (5 bases). V lost 2 bases, J lost 6 bases, and 10 bases lay in between. The CDR3 runs 13 residues. As DNA, the CDR3 is TGTGCCAGCAGTTTATCCGGGACTGATGGCTACACCTTC. Translation gives CASSLSGTDGYTF.

This clonotype was counted many times. The CDR3 protein is CASSQVHSNNEQFF. CDR3 nucleotide sequence: TGTGCCAGCAGCCAAGTCCATTCTAACAATGAGCAGTTCTTC. The chain recombines TRBV4-2 with TRBJ2-1, with D unresolved. Germline CDR1 and CDR2: LGHNA and YNFKEQ. V lost 1 base and J lost 5, with 9 bases in between. This CDR3 has 14 residues.

The J gene is TRBJ2-5, the V gene TRBV9; perhaps D is TRBD1 or TRBD2 (5 bases each). Between the trimmed V and J ends, which lost 0 bases and 5 bases, there was a span of 8 bases. CDR1 is SGDLS, CDR2 YYNGEE, per germline. The CDR3 is made up of 13 amino acids. The DNA for the CDR3 is TGTGCCAGCAGCGTAGGAGGGGTTGAGACCCAGTACTTC. Its translation is CASSVGGVETQYF.

In this sample, this clonotype turned up many times. V usage is TRBV10-3 and J usage is TRBJ1-2, with TRBD1 matching over 8 bases. Germline V CDR1 and CDR2: ENHRY, SYGVKD. With 8 bases clipped from V and 6 bases from J, the junction kept 14 bases outside the gene matches. The CDR3 is made up of 15 amino acids. The CDR3 loop is CAIGGAFGQGHGYTF. In nucleotides, the CDR3 is TGTGCCATCGGAGGGGCGTTTGGACAGGGACATGGCTACACCTTC.

The chain carries TRBV5-1 and TRBJ2-5, with D possibly TRBD2 on 5 matching bases. CDR3 length: 14 amino acids. Per the germline V gene, CDR1 is SGHRS and CDR2 is YFSETQ. The ends were cut back, 1 base at V and 1 base at J, with 8 bases in the middle. Written as DNA, the CDR3 is TGCGCCAGCAGCTTGTTGGGGAGCCAAGAGACCCAGTACTTC. Protein sequence: CASSLLGSQETQYF. The full variable domain, with the rest looked up from reference TRBV5-1 and TRBJ2-5, is KAGVTQTPRYLIKTRGQQVTLSCSPISGHRSVSWYQQTPGQGLQFLFEYFSETQRNKGNFPGRFSGRQFSNSRSEMNVSTLELGDSALYLCASSLLGSQETQYFGPGTRLLVL.

In its sample, this clonotype was seen many times. The CDR3 region is CASSYQVAGGTYEQYF. The DNA for the CDR3 is TGTGCCAGCAGTTACCAGGTAGCGGGAGGAACTTACGAGCAGTACTTC. V usage is TRBV6-5 and J usage is TRBJ2-7, with 10 bases lining up with TRBD2. The CDR3 totals 16 residues. CDR1 and CDR2 from the germline V gene are MNHEY and SVGAGI. After removal of 2 bases from V and 4 bases from J, the junction contained 8 bases not matched to a gene.

In this sample, this clonotype turned up a few times. This chain connects TRBV9 to TRBJ2-3, with D perhaps TRBD2 (5 bases). Trimming removed 3 bases at V and 1 base at J, with 15 bases between. Germline loops: CDR1 SGDLS, CDR2 YYNGEE. This CDR3 contains 16 residues. The CDR3 DNA follows: TGTGCCAGCAGCGCCCGCAAGCGGTTACGCACAGATACGCAGTATTTT. It is translated as CASSARKRLRTDTQYF.

This clonotype was counted at least ten times. This sequence joins TRBV7-2 and TRBJ2-1, with 13 nucleotides matching TRBD2. Losses at the gene ends were 5 bases for V and 5 bases for J; bases not matched to a gene: 18. In germline, CDR1 is SGHTA, CDR2 FQGNSA. The CDR3 contains 20 residues. For the CDR3, the DNA is TGTGCCAGCAGCCCCGGGGACGAAATTCACGGGACTAGCGGGGACAATGAGCAGTTCTTC. It codes for CASSPGDEIHGTSGDNEQFF.

This clonotype showed up just a few times. The CDR3 region has the DNA TGTGCCAGCAGTTACACGAGGGCTGGAAACACCATATATTTT. Its translation is CASSYTRAGNTIYF. This chain connects TRBV6-5 to TRBJ1-3, with D unresolved. Germline-derived CDR1 and CDR2 are MNHEY and SVGAGI. V was pared by 2 bases and J by 2 bases, with 7 bases between. The CDR3 is 14 amino acids.

This clonotype was seen repeatedly, ten times or more. The chain links TRBV28 to TRBJ1-5, with 7 bases matching TRBD1. Unmatched junction bases numbered 6, after V lost 10 bases and J lost 0 bases. Germline V lookup: CDR1 MDHEN, CDR2 SYDVKM. The CDR3 extends over 14 amino acids. The CDR3 is CATGTAYSNQPQHF. The CDR3 DNA is TGTGCCACCGGGACAGCTTATAGCAATCAGCCCCAGCATTTT.

This clonotype was found a few times. V is TRBV5-1 and J is TRBJ1-2; no clear D. The CDR3 is made up of 14 amino acids. V shed 1 base and J shed 8 bases, with 15 bases lying between them. Germline V lookup: CDR1 SGHRS, CDR2 YFSETQ. The CDR3 is CASSLYPDRGGYTF. CDR3 nucleotide sequence: TGCGCCAGCAGCTTGTACCCGGATCGTGGGGGCTACACCTTC.

This clonotype was seen ten or more times. The rearrangement uses TRBV28 and TRBJ2-1, with D maybe TRBD1 (5 bases). This CDR3 region has 13 residues. From germline, CDR1 is MDHEN and CDR2 SYDVKM. V lost 7 bases and J lost 5, with 12 bases in between. CDR3 bases: TGTGCCAGCACCCTAGGGGTAAACAATGAGCAGTTCTTC. This translates into CASTLGVNNEQFF.

This clonotype occurred a few times. V gene TRBV9 combines with J gene TRBJ2-7; TRBD1 agrees at 7 bases. The V gene end was trimmed by 1 base and the J gene end by 5 bases; junction bases not matched to a gene: 6. This CDR3 contains 14 residues. Germline V gene sequence: CDR1 SGDLS, CDR2 YYNGEE. The CDR3 spells CASSVHAGGNEQYF. The CDR3 nucleotides are TGTGCCAGCAGCGTACACGCAGGGGGAAACGAGCAGTACTTC.

This clonotype was observed a few times. The chain combines TRBV7-9 with TRBJ1-4; D is unresolved. Germline CDR1 is SEHNR and CDR2 is FQNEAQ (reference sequence). CDR3 length equals 11 residues. The DNA for the CDR3 is TGTGCATCAGGCATAAATGAAAAACTGTTTTTT. Translation gives CASGINEKLFF.

V and J are TRBV20-1 and TRBJ2-3; unclear D gene. The CDR3 extends over 12 amino acids. The germline gives CDR1 DFQATT, CDR2 SNEGSKA (reference sequence). Trimming removed 3 bases at V and 1 base at J, with 5 bases between. The CDR3 is CSARKGTDTQYF. The CDR3 DNA follows: TGCAGTGCTAGGAAAGGCACAGATACGCAGTATTTT.

Only a few counts were recorded for this clonotype. This chain uses TRBV10-3 with TRBJ2-7; D not resolved. Trimming left V 5 bases short and J 7 bases short, with 6 bases between. The CDR3 loop spans 10 amino acids. CDR1 is ENHRY, CDR2 SYGVKD, per germline. The CDR3: CAISFSEQYV. CDR3 nucleotides: TGTGCCATCAGTTTCAGTGAGCAGTACGTC.

This clonotype was counted ten times or more. The CDR3 coding sequence is TGTGCCAGCACCGGGACAGGGAAGGAGGGCACAGATACGCAGTATTTT. Amino acids: CASTGTGKEGTDTQYF. The V and J genes are TRBV6-1 and TRBJ2-3, with 9 nucleotides matching TRBD1. Germline CDR1 is MNHNS and CDR2 is SASEGT. There are 16 residues in the CDR3. Germline trimming cut 7 bases from V and 1 base from J; bases unmatched to any gene: 9.

The V call is TRBV4-1, the J call TRBJ2-7; D uncertain. Trimming took 4 bases from V and 2 from J, leaving 9 bases between them. The CDR3 length is 13 residues. Germline V lookup: CDR1 MGHRA, CDR2 YSYEKL. The CDR3 is CASSLNIAYEQYV. The CDR3 DNA is TGCGCCAGCAGCCTTAACATAGCCTACGAGCAGTACGTC.

This clonotype was observed at least ten times. The V and J genes are TRBV28 and TRBJ1-5, with 7 bases that match TRBD1. Germline V gene lookup returns CDR1 MDHEN and CDR2 SYDVKM. Germline trimming cut 6 bases from V and 9 bases from J; bases unmatched to any gene: 14. The CDR3 is 15 residues long. CDR3 sequence (DNA): TGTGCCAGCAGGATTATATCCAGGGGGTTTGGGCCCCAGCATTTT. Protein sequence: CASRIISRGFGPQHF.